The 5 T cell receptor beta chains listed next were all sequenced from one sample in a study of graft-versus-host responses after intestinal transplantation (dated by TCRdb to the early 2020s). The method behind the library was the immunoSEQ multiplex PCR assay. The table comes from immuneACCESS by way of TCRdb, which keeps in-frame sequences with V and J called. Part of the clones is missing from these tables; in studies checked, under half for an unresolved V gene and the rest for unknown reasons. Here the sample has around 16,000 clones; over 70% occur a single time. Jointly, the top ten make up 7.5% to 9% of the sample. Dithiothreitol, EDTA incubations and collagenase D digestion were used to isolate intraepithelial and lamina propria lymphocytes from graft specimens. This material consisted of ileum tissue, taken around 69 weeks after intestinal transplant. The receptor source for this set is a human patient who received an intestinal transplant, so some T cells may come from the graft donor.

This chain joins TRBV5-6 and TRBJ1-5; possible D gene TRBD1, 5 bases. Deletions cut 4 bases from V and 6 bases from J, with 11 bases between. Germline CDR1 is SGHDT and CDR2 is YYEEEE. The CDR3 consists of 13 residues. CDR3 region: CASSRQGGQPQHF. CDR3 nucleotides: TGTGCCAGCAGCCGGCAGGGAGGTCAGCCCCAGCATTTT. Using reference TRBV5-6 and TRBJ1-5 for the parts outside the CDR3, the full variable domain is DAGVTQSPTHLIKTRGQQVTLRCSPKSGHDTVSWYQQALGQGPQFIFQYYEEEERQRGNFPDRFSGHQFPNYSSELNVNALLLGDSALYLCASSRQGGQPQHFGDGTRLSIL.

V gene TRBV27 combines with J gene TRBJ2-7; 9 positions match TRBD2. From germline, CDR1 is MNHEY and CDR2 SMNVEV (reference sequence). Trimming took 1 base from V and 3 from J; bases not matched to a gene: 7. The CDR3 covers 16 residues. The CDR3 DNA follows: TGTGCCAGCAGTTTATACATGGCGGGAGGGGGCTACGAGCAGTACTTC. Translated: CASSLYMAGGGYEQYF.

The chain has TRBV11-2 and TRBJ1-1; the D gene is possibly TRBD1 (6 bases). The CDR3 runs 14 residues. In germline, CDR1 is SGHAT, CDR2 FQNNGV. V was pared by 5 bases and J by 5 bases, with 15 bases between. Here the CDR3 reads CASSVQGDVTEAFF. CDR3 DNA: TGTGCCAGCAGCGTACAGGGAGATGTTACTGAAGCTTTCTTT.

The V call is TRBV9, the J call TRBJ2-7; D may be TRBD1 (5 bases). Trimming stripped 4 bases from V and 7 bases from J, with 21 bases between. The CDR3 loop spans 15 amino acids. Germline lookup yields CDR1 SGDLS and CDR2 YYNGEE. CDR3 in amino acids: CASSTDQGPEPEQYF. In DNA, the CDR3 is TGTGCCAGCAGCACGGACCAGGGCCCCGAACCTGAGCAGTACTTC.

The gene calls are TRBV7-3 and TRBJ1-3, with D hard to call. Trimming pared 2 bases from V and 0 bases from J, leaving 8 bases between. The CDR3 is 15 residues long. Per the germline V gene, CDR1 is SGHTA and CDR2 is FQGTGA. In DNA, the CDR3 is TGTGCCAGCAGCTTATCACTGAACTCTGGAAACACCATATATTTT. This sequence encodes CASSLSLNSGNTIYF.